The 13 T cell receptor beta chains below all came from one sample that was sequenced in a study of early T cells in non-severe SARS-CoV-2 infection. TCRdb redid the calling of the 5' RACE reads with MiXCR, one entry per CDR3 protein. The profile shows tens of thousands of distinct CDR3 sequences, 4% to 5% of them singletons. Sequenced material: whole blood. The receptors originated from an adult who was a healthcare worker with PCR-confirmed SARS-CoV-2 infection or an uninfected control (not recorded which).

This clonotype occurred many times. This sequence joins TRBV12-3 or TRBV12-4 and TRBJ2-5, with D perhaps matching TRBD1 (5 bases). The ends were cut back, 1 base at V and 0 bases at J, with 12 bases in the middle. This CDR3 has 16 residues. The CDR3 protein is CASSLGWGSYQETQYF. CDR3 DNA: TGTGCCAGCAGTTTAGGCTGGGGCTCGTACCAAGAGACCCAGTACTTC.

This clonotype occurred many times. The chain links TRBV6-2 or TRBV6-3 to TRBJ2-7, with TRBD2 identical over 11 bases. Germline CDR1 is MNHEY and CDR2 is SVGEGT. This CDR3 has 15 amino acids. The ends lost 10 bases at V and 0 bases at J; junction bases unmatched: 8. This CDR3 is CATYKLAGDSYEQYF. The DNA of the CDR3 is TGTGCCACCTACAAACTAGCGGGGGACTCCTACGAGCAGTACTTC.

This clonotype has at least ten counts. V gene TRBV7-2 combines with J gene TRBJ2-1, with 13 bases matching TRBD2. The CDR3 loop spans 14 amino acids. The J segment lost 4 bases and the V segment lost 7 bases, leaving 1 base of the junction unmatched. The germline gives CDR1 SGHTA, CDR2 FQGNSA. In DNA, the CDR3 is TGTGCCAGCAAGACTAGCGGGGGGTACAATGAGCAGTTCTTC. This codes for CASKTSGGYNEQFF.

This clonotype has a count of ten or more. V and J are TRBV27 and TRBJ1-2; D gene unclear. Trimming removed 3 bases from V and 1 base from J, with 6 bases in between. CDR1 is MNHEY, CDR2 SMNVEV, per germline (reference sequence). CDR3 length equals 13 residues. The CDR3 nucleotides are TGTGCCAGCAGTTTTTGGGGTAACTATGGCTACACCTTC. It codes for CASSFWGNYGYTF.

On this clonotype itself: This may be a read error, as it is one base from a much larger clone. The CDR3 DNA is TGCAGCGTTGAATGCGGTATAGCGGGACCGCAGTTCTTC. It yields the protein CSVECGIAGPQFF. This sequence joins TRBV29-1 and TRBJ2-1; TRBD2 matches at 8 bases. Germline V gives CDR1 SQVTM, CDR2 ANQGSEA. J gave up 12 bases and V 2 bases, and 9 bases lay outside the gene matches. This CDR3 spans 13 amino acids.

This clonotype was detected ten times or more. The J gene is TRBJ2-3, the V gene TRBV20-1, with TRBD2 matching 10 bases. J lost 3 bases, V lost 6 bases, and 9 bases had no gene match. CDR1 and CDR2 (germline): DFQATT, SNEGSKA (reference sequence). The CDR3 spans 15 residues. CDR3: CSARTSGVGTDTQYF. The CDR3 coding sequence is TGCAGTGCCAGGACTAGCGGAGTTGGGACAGATACGCAGTATTTT.

The sample holds many counts of this clonotype. This chain links TRBV7-9 with TRBJ1-1; TRBD1 agrees at 7 bases. The CDR3 covers 11 residues. Germline V gene sequence: CDR1 SEHNR, CDR2 FQNEAQ (reference sequence). V shed 10 bases, J shed 3 bases, and the junction held 2 bases outside the gene matches. CDR3 loop: CATDRDTEAFF. The DNA of the CDR3 is TGTGCCACCGACAGGGACACTGAAGCTTTCTTT.

This clonotype appeared many times. The rearrangement uses TRBV3-1 and TRBJ1-2; unclear D gene. Trimming left V 1 base short and J 7 bases short, with 7 bases between. Germline loops: CDR1 LGHDT, CDR2 YNNKEL (reference sequence). This CDR3 has 12 amino acids. The CDR3 sequence is CASSQGRRGYTF. In DNA, the CDR3 is TGTGCCAGCAGCCAAGGGAGGCGTGGCTACACCTTC.

This clonotype was detected ten times or more. The V gene is TRBV5-6, the J gene TRBJ1-4, with TRBD1 identical over 8 bases. With 4 bases clipped from V and 6 bases from J, the junction kept 11 bases outside the gene matches. The CDR3 covers 16 residues. CDR1 and CDR2 (germline): SGHDT, YYEEEE. The CDR3 DNA sequence: TGTGCCAGCAGCCGATCCGACAGGGGTTCGTATGAAAAACTGTTTTTT. Translation: CASSRSDRGSYEKLFF.

The chain carries TRBV20-1 and TRBJ2-1, with 7 positions matching TRBD1. V shed 5 bases, J shed 0 bases, and the junction held 10 bases outside the gene matches. The CDR3 loop spans 16 amino acids. Germline CDR1 and CDR2: DFQATT and SNEGSKA (reference sequence). The DNA of the CDR3 is TGCAGTGCTCCCAACAGGGGTTTAAGCTCCTACAATGAGCAGTTCTTC. Translating gives CSAPNRGLSSYNEQFF.

This clonotype was detected ten times or more. The rearrangement joins TRBV7-2 to TRBJ2-7; the match to TRBD1 covers 8 bases. The V segment lost 5 bases and the J segment 4 bases; nucleotides outside the gene matches: 7. Germline CDR1 reads SGHTA; CDR2 reads FQGNSA. The CDR3 contains 14 residues. CDR3 in amino acids: CASSERQGQYEQYF. The CDR3 DNA sequence: TGTGCCAGCAGCGAACGACAGGGGCAATACGAGCAGTACTTC.

This clonotype appeared many times. The V and J genes are TRBV3-1 and TRBJ2-2, with TRBD2 matching over 7 bases. Germline V lookup: CDR1 LGHDT, CDR2 YNNKEL (reference sequence). This CDR3 is 14 amino acids long. Trimming removed 3 bases from V and 3 bases from J; junction bases left unmatched: 1. CDR3 nucleotide sequence: TGTGCCAGCAGCCAGAGCGGGGACACCGGGGAGCTGTTTTTT. Its protein product is CASSQSGDTGELFF.

This clonotype was counted a single time. A read error may account for a junction end that differs from germline. The chain combines TRBV6-1 with TRBJ2-7, with 7 bases aligning to TRBD1. Per the germline V gene, CDR1 is MNHNS and CDR2 is SASEGT. The CDR3 is made up of 13 amino acids. Here the CDR3 reads CASSVSQGDEQNF. CDR3 bases: TGTGCCAGCAGTGTAAGCCAGGGGGACGAGCAGAACTTC.